What follows is one TCR beta chain and its context. The antigen remains unidentified. The record originates from a study of T cells in Graves' hyperthyroidism and ophthalmopathy. Notes on the study in general: The blood repertoire included most of the expanded thyroid clonotypes above 0.001.

Trimming removed 1 base from V and 6 bases from J; junction bases left unmatched: 11. Germline V gene data show CDR1 as MGHRA and CDR2 as YSYEKL. CDR3 length: 16 amino acids. Researchers barred patients who had uncontrolled infection, other autoimmune disease, pregnancy or lactation. A sample of blood taken at first hyperthyroidism diagnosis preceded any ophthalmopathy symptoms. It was approximately 9.4 ml of fresh peripheral blood that supplied the PBMCs. Authors of the study amplified TCR beta CDR3 regions from RNA transcripts. TCR CDR3 underwent first-round RT-PCR with the HTBI primer set. TCRdb called the multiplex PCR reads again in MiXCR, with one record for every CDR3 protein. The table shows around 380,000 distinct CDR3 sequences, with approximately 13% occurring only once.

The chain combines TRBV4-1 with TRBJ1-2, with TRBD1 matching over 7 bases. This clonotype was obtained from a man younger than 40 with Graves' hyperthyroidism that later progressed to Graves' ophthalmopathy. Sequenced material: blood. CDR3: CASSQATGRYSDGYTF. CDR3 coding DNA: TGCGCCAGCAGCCAAGCGACAGGGCGATACAGTGATGGCTACACCTTC.